This paragraph reports one TCR beta chain. Its specificity is unknown. Primers: 60 Vbeta forward and 13 Jbeta reverse. Using immunoSEQ multiplex PCR, the repertoire was profiled, and TCRdb retains in-frame clones only, with some absent. The sample carries around 210,000 clones, around 79% recorded once. The CDR3 has 18 residues. Germline V gives CDR1 SGDLS, CDR2 YYNGEE. Trimming shortened V by 0 bases and J by 0 bases, and 16 bases separated the two germline ends. This entry is derived from a study of cytomegalovirus exposure and HLA in healthy donors. Likely unrecorded immune exposures existed in these nominally healthy donors. Overall study results and limits: Reported results showed that the classifier diagnosed cytomegalovirus status with high specificity and sensitivity. As a later analysis revealed, most CMV-associated TCR beta chains appeared HLA-restricted. Certain sequence variants were highly shared and formed a cluster, and this cluster was likely a sequencing artifact.

This chain uses TRBV9 with TRBJ2-1; weak D call: TRBD2 (6 bases). Material: PBMCs. This TCR came from a male donor in good health and CMV-seropositive. CDR3 residues: CASSVGDGGNPSYNEQFF. In nucleotides, the CDR3 is TGTGCCAGCAGCGTAGGGGATGGCGGGAATCCCTCCTACAATGAGCAGTTCTTC.